These 18 T cell receptor beta chains were all obtained from the same sample, sequenced in a study of beta chain features in type 1 diabetes. Notes on the study in general: Shortening of TCRB CDR3s, moderate but significant, appeared in all four CD4+ subsets of Type 1 diabetes patients.

Their antigens are not known. The whole isolated RNA underwent reverse transcription, so sequencing captured expressed TCRB transcripts. The protocol was immunoSEQ multiplex PCR, while the TCRdb copy is restricted to in-frame clones and leaves out a portion. The sample has about 180,000 clones, about 7.8% seen once; the top ten hold 0.94%. Input material: central memory CD4+ T cells from blood. The receptors stem from a woman aged 40 to 55 with type 1 diabetes.

This chain connects TRBV10-3 to TRBJ1-2; the D gene is possibly TRBD1 (5 bases). Per germline, CDR1 ENHRY and CDR2 SYGVKD. V was trimmed by 0 bases and J by 4 bases, leaving 24 bases between them. The CDR3 is made up of 19 amino acids. In nucleotides, the CDR3 is TGTGCCATCAGTGAGTCGACGGGGGTCTGGGGGAGAGGTAGCTATGGCTACACCTTC. Translated: CAISESTGVWGRGSYGYTF.

The rearrangement joins TRBV5-1 to TRBJ1-1; tentative D call: TRBD1 (6 bases). The CDR3 contains 15 residues. Per the germline V gene, CDR1 is SGHRS and CDR2 is YFSETQ. The ends were cut back, 1 base at V and 7 bases at J, with 17 bases in the middle. The CDR3 region is CASSLYVGQGIEAFF. The CDR3 DNA is TGCGCCAGCAGCTTGTATGTCGGGCAGGGGATTGAAGCTTTCTTT.

This clone has ten or more counts. The CDR3 sequence is CASRFMDRANSPLHF. The CDR3 nucleotides read TGTGCCAGTAGGTTTATGGACAGGGCGAATTCACCCCTCCACTTT. The V and J genes are TRBV19 and TRBJ1-6; TRBD1 agrees at 8 bases. CDR1 is LNHDA, CDR2 SQIVND, per germline (reference sequence). V lost 6 bases and J lost 7; bases outside the gene matches: 8. CDR3 length equals 15 residues.

This clone has only a few counts. The J gene is TRBJ2-1, the V gene TRBV7-3, with D perhaps matching TRBD1 (5 bases). CDR3 length: 15 residues. Trimming removed 4 bases from V and 8 bases from J, with 18 bases in between. Per the germline V gene, CDR1 is SGHTA and CDR2 is FQGTGA. The CDR3, as DNA: TGTGCCAGCAGCTCAAGGACACTGTCGAGCGATGAGCAGTTCTTC. It yields the protein CASSSRTLSSDEQFF.

This clone was seen a few times. The chain joins TRBV18 to TRBJ1-5; D gene unclear. Germline lookup yields CDR1 KGHSH and CDR2 LQKENI. This CDR3 comprises 13 residues. Trimming stripped 3 bases from V and 5 bases from J, with 8 bases between. The CDR3: CASSPARDQPQHF. CDR3 nucleotide sequence: TGTGCCAGCTCACCTGCTCGGGATCAGCCCCAGCATTTT.

Only a few counts were recorded for this clone. This chain joins TRBV6-1 and TRBJ2-2; no clear D gene. V lost 1 base and J lost 2, with 8 bases in between. Germline lookup yields CDR1 MNHNS and CDR2 SASEGT. This CDR3 is built from 15 residues. The CDR3 sequence: CASSEGAANTGELFF. As DNA, the CDR3 is TGTGCCAGCAGTGAAGGGGCAGCAAACACCGGGGAGCTGTTTTTT.

Of note for this clone: The identical CDR3 is also encoded by other nucleotide sequences in the sample. The V gene is TRBV7-2, the J gene TRBJ2-3; D not resolved. Germline CDR1 and CDR2: SGHTA and FQGNSA. V was pared by 1 base and J by 2 bases, with 7 bases between. The CDR3 loop spans 14 amino acids. The CDR3 DNA follows: TGTGCCAGCAGCTTAGTGTCCTCCACAGATACGCAGTATTTT. Residues: CASSLVSSTDTQYF.

The gene calls are TRBV28 and TRBJ1-2, with TRBD1 matching 7 bases. V gave up 5 bases and J gave up 4 bases; unmatched junction bases: 4. The CDR3 contains 13 residues. CDR1 is MDHEN, CDR2 SYDVKM, per germline. The DNA for the CDR3 is TGTGCCAGCAGTATACGACAGGGCTATGGCTACACCTTC. Protein sequence: CASSIRQGYGYTF.

As to this clone: A read error may produce the germline difference seen at one junction end. The rearrangement links TRBV11-2 to TRBJ1-1; D may be TRBD1 (6 bases). Germline V gene lookup returns CDR1 SGHAT and CDR2 FQNNGV. This CDR3 contains 15 residues. CDR3 sequence reads: CASSIRDTRNTEAFF. CDR3 bases: TGCGCCAGCAGCATACGGGACACCCGGAACACTGAAGCTTTCTTT.

The rearrangement uses TRBV2 and TRBJ2-4; 10 positions match TRBD2. V lost 8 bases, J lost 0 bases, and 7 bases stayed unmatched. Germline lookup yields CDR1 SNHLY and CDR2 FYNNEI. This CDR3 contains 16 residues. The CDR3 loop reads CASLLSGGAAKNIQYF. For the CDR3, the DNA is TGTGCCAGCCTACTGAGCGGGGGGGCAGCCAAAAACATTCAGTACTTC.

This clone was counted between two and nine times. This chain connects TRBV29-1 to TRBJ1-5; D gene unclear. Trimming shortened V by 4 bases and J by 3 bases, and 13 bases separated the two germline ends. The CDR3 consists of 14 residues. The V gene's germline CDR1 is SQVTM and CDR2 ANQGSEA. The CDR3: CSVAELDDNQPQHF. CDR3 coding DNA: TGCAGCGTTGCGGAGCTGGATGACAATCAGCCCCAGCATTTT.

The DNA of the CDR3 is TGTGCCAGCACCCCGCTAGCCGAGCAGTACTTC. Translating gives CASTPLAEQYF. This chain links TRBV21-1 with TRBJ2-7; TRBD2 is taken as the D call from the table, unchecked against the DNA. TRBV21-1 represents a pseudogene. This CDR3 has 11 residues.

There are a few counts of this clone. V gene TRBV29-1 combines with J gene TRBJ2-3; no clear D. Germline CDR1 reads SQVTM; CDR2 reads ANQGSEA. The ends were cut back, 4 bases at V and 0 bases at J, with 5 bases in the middle. The CDR3 contains 12 residues. The CDR3 DNA sequence: TGCAGCGTTGGCCAGAGCACAGATACGCAGTATTTT. Amino acids: CSVGQSTDTQYF.

The chain uses TRBV5-1 and TRBJ2-3; 8 nucleotides match TRBD1. In germline, CDR1 is SGHRS, CDR2 YFSETQ. The CDR3 has 18 residues. Trimming removed 3 bases from V and 0 bases from J; junction bases left unmatched: 12. The CDR3 region has the DNA TGCGCCAGCAGCTCCCTCGCGACAGGGGAGAGGAGCACAGATACGCAGTATTTT. This translates into CASSSLATGERSTDTQYF.

There are a few counts of this clone. The gene calls are TRBV4-2 and TRBJ1-2, with 7 bases identical to TRBD1. V was clipped by 5 bases and J by 6 bases; unmatched bases: 9. Per germline, CDR1 LGHNA and CDR2 YNFKEQ. CDR3 length equals 14 residues. The chain's CDR3 is CASSLGSGTDGYTF. As DNA, the CDR3 is TGTGCCAGCAGCTTGGGATCTGGGACAGATGGCTACACCTTC.

The chain carries TRBV25-1 and TRBJ1-2, with a possible D match to TRBD1 (5 bases). The CDR3 runs to 15 residues. V was shortened by 1 base and J by 7 bases, with 16 bases between the two germline ends. The germline V gene has CDR1 MGHDK and CDR2 SYGVNS. The CDR3: CASSESVGRVGGYTF. For the CDR3, the DNA is TGTGCCAGCAGTGAATCAGTCGGCAGGGTGGGTGGCTACACCTTC.

The genes are TRBV30 and TRBJ2-2; 8 nucleotides match TRBD2. J was trimmed by 0 bases and V by 8 bases; bases with no gene match: 5. The CDR3 consists of 14 residues. Germline values: CDR1 GTSNPN, CDR2 SVGIG (reference sequence). The chain's CDR3 is CALSGLANTGELFF. Here the CDR3 DNA reads TGTGCCCTCTCGGGACTAGCGAACACCGGGGAGCTGTTTTTT.

The chain has TRBV5-1 and TRBJ2-1; TRBD1 might be the D (6 bases). In germline, CDR1 is SGHRS, CDR2 YFSETQ. The CDR3 loop spans 14 amino acids. Trimming took off 2 bases at V and 3 bases at J, with 9 bases between the two ends. The CDR3, as DNA: TGCGCCAGCAGCTTTAGGACAGACTACAATGAGCAGTTCTTC. As protein: CASSFRTDYNEQFF.